The 16 T cell receptor beta chains below were found in one sample sequenced in a study of metastatic and nonmetastatic thyroid tumors (dated by TCRdb to about 2020). No patient had received any treatment before thyroid surgery. Library creation used PCR. The sample was run on an Illumina HiSeq 4000. TCRdb trimmed the raw reads at Q25, called clones with MiXCR and kept productive beta chains. Present in this sample are 21,000 or so clones, about 15% of which were seen just once. The top ten constitute over 15% of the sample. Sequencing was carried out using blood. These receptors were taken from a female donor with papillary thyroid cancer or a benign thyroid nodule (not recorded which). Some clones in this sample may be carry-over from other donors' samples.

On this clone itself: At one end the junction does not follow the germline gene, possibly because of a read error. This chain joins TRBV3-1 and TRBJ1-1, with D tentatively TRBD1 (5 bases). Germline V CDR1 and CDR2: LGHDT, YNNKEL (reference sequence). The CDR3 has 15 amino acids. DNA of the CDR3: TGTGCCAGCAGCTATCGGGGCTCTTGGAACACTGAAGTTTTCTTT. It yields the protein CASSYRGSWNTEVFF.

This sequence joins TRBV7-3 and TRBJ2-1; D assignment may be TRBD1 or TRBD2 (5 bases each). The germline CDR1 and CDR2 sequences are SGHTA and FQGTGA. The CDR3 loop spans 17 amino acids. The V end was cut by 4 bases, the J end by 9 bases, with 25 bases between. As DNA, the CDR3 is TGTGCCAGCAGCTCCCGGGGCCAGGCTATCGGGATCGGTGAGCAGTTCTTC. Translated: CASSSRGQAIGIGEQFF.

This clone was seen many times. As DNA, the CDR3 is TGTGCCAGCAGCGTAGATGGAGGGGTCGAGACCCAGTACTTC. It translates to CASSVDGGVETQYF. The chain employs TRBV9 and TRBJ2-5; D is possibly TRBD2 (6 bases). The CDR3 is 14 amino acids. Trimming removed 0 bases at V and 5 bases at J, with 11 bases between. The germline CDR1 and CDR2 sequences are SGDLS and YYNGEE.

This clone was detected ten times or more. The chain employs TRBV14 and TRBJ2-6; D uncertain. The V gene's germline CDR1 is SGHDN and CDR2 FVKESK. V was pared by 8 bases and J by 4 bases, with 6 bases between. This CDR3 has 12 residues. The CDR3 protein is CASGLGANVLTF. The CDR3 DNA sequence: TGTGCCAGCGGGTTGGGGGCCAACGTCCTGACTTTC.

This clone was seen repeatedly, ten times or more. The chain links TRBV20-1 to TRBJ1-1; unclear D gene. Germline CDR1 DFQATT, CDR2 SNEGSKA (reference sequence). The CDR3 is made up of 13 amino acids. V was clipped by 7 bases and J by 3 bases, with 15 bases between them. CDR3 DNA sequence: TGCAGTGTCAAACCGGGGAGGGACACTGAAGCTTTCTTT. This codes for CSVKPGRDTEAFF.

This clone has only a few counts. The chain is built from TRBV24-1 and TRBJ2-3; D may match TRBD1 or TRBD2 (6 bases each). CDR3 length equals 16 residues. Germline CDR1 is KGHDR and CDR2 is SFDVKD. Trimming took 7 bases from V and 2 from J, leaving 18 bases between them. The CDR3 loop reads CATSGREQGPTDTQYF. For the CDR3, the DNA is TGTGCCACCAGCGGGCGGGAACAGGGTCCCACAGATACGCAGTATTTT.

This clone was found many times. The V and J genes are TRBV25-1 and TRBJ2-1; D ambiguous. CDR1 and CDR2 from the germline V gene are MGHDK and SYGVNS. The V gene lost 4 bases and the J gene lost 6 bases, with 16 bases spanning the gap. CDR3 length: 15 residues. The DNA of the CDR3 is TGTGCCAGCAGTGTTTACTCCCCGTCGGGCAATGAGCAGTTCTTC. The encoded protein is CASSVYSPSGNEQFF.

This clone was counted at least ten times. V gene TRBV7-8 combines with J gene TRBJ1-2, with D tentatively TRBD1 (5 bases). Trimming cost V 5 bases and J 5 bases, with 15 bases left between them. The CDR3 length is 14 residues. The germline CDR1 and CDR2 sequences are SGHVS and FQNEAQ. CDR3 in amino acids: CASSLQGSTYGYTF. CDR3 nucleotides: TGTGCCAGCAGCCTGCAGGGTAGTACATATGGCTACACCTTC.

This clone was seen a few times. V and J are TRBV6-2 or TRBV6-3 and TRBJ2-2; D uncertain. Between the trimmed V and J ends, which lost 0 bases and 0 bases, there was a span of 11 bases. CDR1 is MNHEY and CDR2 is SVGEGT in the germline V gene. The CDR3 extends over 17 amino acids. CDR3 bases: TGTGCCAGCAGTTACTCGAATCCCGCGTCGAACACCGGGGAGCTGTTTTTT. Translation gives CASSYSNPASNTGELFF.

In this sample, this clone turned up many times. The chain is built from TRBV3-1 and TRBJ1-2; D possibly corresponds to TRBD1 (5 bases). Per germline, CDR1 LGHDT and CDR2 YNNKEL (reference sequence). V was trimmed by 4 bases and J by 2 bases, leaving 8 bases between them. The CDR3 length is 13 residues. This chain's CDR3 is CASSRDRNYGYTF. CDR3 sequence (DNA): TGTGCCAGCAGCCGAGACAGAAACTATGGCTACACCTTC.

This clone was observed at least ten times. CDR3 amino acids: CSARRMINQPQHF. In nucleotides, the CDR3 is TGCAGTGCTAGACGGATGATAAATCAGCCCCAGCATTTT. The chain joins TRBV20-1 to TRBJ1-5; the D is unclear. V lost 2 bases, J lost 4 bases, and 9 bases lay in between. The CDR3 totals 13 residues. Germline V gene data show CDR1 as DFQATT and CDR2 as SNEGSKA (reference sequence).

The CDR3 is CASSTGTVEAFF. The DNA of the CDR3 is TGTGCCAGCAGCACCGGTACAGTTGAAGCTTTCTTT. The chain recombines TRBV6-2 or TRBV6-3 with TRBJ1-1; D gene uncertain. With 6 bases removed from V and 7 bases from J, the gap between germline ends came to 12 bases. This CDR3 has 12 residues. CDR1 MNHEY and CDR2 SVGEGT come from the germline V gene.

The V and J genes are TRBV30 and TRBJ1-5; D is unclear. Germline values: CDR1 GTSNPN, CDR2 SVGIG (reference sequence). Trimming stripped 0 bases from V and 5 bases from J, with 14 bases between. The CDR3 covers 15 residues. In nucleotides, the CDR3 is TGTGCCTGGAGTGTATACGGAAAACCCGATCAGCCCCAGCATTTT. It translates to CAWSVYGKPDQPQHF.

This clone was seen a handful of times. The chain has TRBV6-6 and TRBJ1-2, with TRBD1 matching 9 bases. CDR3 length: 17 amino acids. CDR1 MNHNY and CDR2 SVGAGI come from the germline V gene (reference sequence). V lost 0 bases to trimming and J lost 8 bases; unmatched junction nucleotides: 13. CDR3 nucleotide sequence: TGTGCCAGCAGTTACTCGTCCCAACCACGGACAGGGGAAGGCTACACCTTC. Translation: CASSYSSQPRTGEGYTF.

This clone was seen ten or more times. The rearrangement links TRBV19 to TRBJ2-4, with D possibly TRBD1 on 6 matching bases. The length of the CDR3 is 16 residues. Trimming stripped 5 bases from V and 5 bases from J, with 19 bases between. Germline V gives CDR1 LNHDA, CDR2 SQIVND (reference sequence). The DNA for the CDR3 is TGTGCCAGTAGTCCGTACAGGGCAGGCGGAGAAAACATTCAGTACTTC. Its translation: CASSPYRAGGENIQYF.

This clone came up many times. The rearrangement joins TRBV5-1 to TRBJ2-3; 7 bases map to TRBD1. This CDR3 spans 15 amino acids. The V and J ends lost 4 bases and 4 bases, in that order; junction bases with no gene match: 9. CDR1 is SGHRS and CDR2 is YFSETQ in the germline V gene. The CDR3 nucleotides read TGCGCCAGCAGCAAGGGGGCCCTGGGGCCAGATACGCAGTATTTT. This translates into CASSKGALGPDTQYF.